This TCR beta chain was sequenced in a study of T cell repertoires in aging, cancer and after chemotherapy. Study findings and constraints: In healthy donors, age-related TCR diversity loss mainly reflected lost richness.

As for this clonotype: The antigen is unknown.

TRB rearrangements spanning V, D and J were amplified using mixed TRB-A/B primers. TCRdb itself ran the multiplex PCR reads through MiXCR, one entry per CDR3 protein. The repertoire holds approximately 8,600 distinct CDR3 sequences, with just under 25% as singletons. Germline V gives CDR1 MDHEN, CDR2 SYDVKM. The ends were cut back, 5 bases at V and 7 bases at J, with 17 bases in the middle. The CDR3 is 14 amino acids. The template was genomic DNA from peripheral blood, not RNA. Sequences were obtained from blood. The chain uses TRBV28 and TRBJ1-2; D is perhaps TRBD1 (5 bases). This sequence was found in a human donor with a blood cancer. CDR3 sequence: CASSQTGTLLGYTF. The CDR3 region has the DNA TGTGCCAGCAGTCAAACAGGAACCCTCCTTGGCTACACCTTC.